This T cell receptor (beta chain) was identified in a study of blood T cells in healthy people across ages. Only a few counts were recorded for this clonotype. Antigen unknown. General study findings and limits: The study found TCR beta diversity correlated strongly with naive T cell percentage.

Through a sample-barcoded 5' primer and a J-beta primer mix, a second PCR was run for 7 to 11 cycles. One entry per CDR3 protein, called by TCRdb with MiXCR from the 5' RACE reads. The repertoire has 1 million to 1.2 million distinct CDR3 sequences, around two fifths of them found once; the top ten carry 10% to 15%. V was clipped by 0 bases and J by 2 bases; unmatched bases: 6. Germline CDR1 LGHNA, CDR2 YNFKEQ. CDR3 length equals 18 residues. The sequence was collected from a man younger than 35 in good health. The V gene is TRBV4-2, the J gene TRBJ1-4; 10 bases fit TRBD1. The sequenced material came from blood. In DNA form, the CDR3 reads TGTGCCAGCAGCCAAGATGTGGGGACAGGGGTTACTAATGAAAAACTGTTTTTT. Translation gives CASSQDVGTGVTNEKLFF.